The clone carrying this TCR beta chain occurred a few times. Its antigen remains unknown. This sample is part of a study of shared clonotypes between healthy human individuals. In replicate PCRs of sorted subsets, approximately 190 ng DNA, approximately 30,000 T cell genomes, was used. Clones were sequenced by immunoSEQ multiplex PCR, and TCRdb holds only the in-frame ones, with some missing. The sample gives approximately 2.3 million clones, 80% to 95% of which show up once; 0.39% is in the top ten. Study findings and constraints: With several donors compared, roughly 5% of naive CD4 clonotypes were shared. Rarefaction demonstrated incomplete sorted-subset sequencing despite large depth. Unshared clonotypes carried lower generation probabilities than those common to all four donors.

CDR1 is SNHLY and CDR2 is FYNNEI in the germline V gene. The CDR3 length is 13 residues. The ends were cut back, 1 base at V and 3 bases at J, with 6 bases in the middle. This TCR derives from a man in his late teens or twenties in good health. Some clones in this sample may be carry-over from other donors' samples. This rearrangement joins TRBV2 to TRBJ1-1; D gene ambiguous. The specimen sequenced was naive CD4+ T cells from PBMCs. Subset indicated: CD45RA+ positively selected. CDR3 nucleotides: TGTGCCAGCAGTGAAGACACCGACACTGAAGCTTTCTTT. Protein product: CASSEDTDTEAFF.